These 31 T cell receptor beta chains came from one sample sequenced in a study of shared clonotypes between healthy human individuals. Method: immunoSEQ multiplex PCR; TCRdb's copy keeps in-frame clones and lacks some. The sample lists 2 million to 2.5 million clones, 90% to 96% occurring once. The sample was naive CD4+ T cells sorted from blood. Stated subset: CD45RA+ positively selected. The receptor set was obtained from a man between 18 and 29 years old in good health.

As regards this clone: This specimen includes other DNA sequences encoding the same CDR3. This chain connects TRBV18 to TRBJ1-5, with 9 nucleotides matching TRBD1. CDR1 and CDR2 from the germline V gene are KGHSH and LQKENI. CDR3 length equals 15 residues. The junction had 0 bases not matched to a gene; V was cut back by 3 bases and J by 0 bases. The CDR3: CASSPDRGSNQPQHF. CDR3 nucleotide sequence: TGTGCCAGCTCACCGGACAGGGGTAGCAATCAGCCCCAGCATTTT.

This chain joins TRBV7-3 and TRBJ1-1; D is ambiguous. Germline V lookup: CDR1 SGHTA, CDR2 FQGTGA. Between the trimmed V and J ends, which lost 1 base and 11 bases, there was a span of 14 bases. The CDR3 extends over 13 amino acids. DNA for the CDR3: TGTGCCAGCAGCTTAAGCCCCGAGCGCACGGCTTTCTTT. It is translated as CASSLSPERTAFF.

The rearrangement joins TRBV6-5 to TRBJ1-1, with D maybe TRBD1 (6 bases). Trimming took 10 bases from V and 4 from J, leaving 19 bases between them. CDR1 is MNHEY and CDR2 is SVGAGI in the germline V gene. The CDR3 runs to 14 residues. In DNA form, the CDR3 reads TGTGCCACCAAGCGGGGGCCCCGGGTCACTGAAGCTTTCTTT. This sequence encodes CATKRGPRVTEAFF.

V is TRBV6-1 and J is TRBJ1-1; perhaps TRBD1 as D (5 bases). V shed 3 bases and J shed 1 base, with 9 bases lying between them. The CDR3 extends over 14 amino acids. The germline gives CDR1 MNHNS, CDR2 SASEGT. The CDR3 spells CASSDWRGNTEAFF. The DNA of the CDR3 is TGTGCCAGCAGTGATTGGAGGGGGAACACTGAAGCTTTCTTT.

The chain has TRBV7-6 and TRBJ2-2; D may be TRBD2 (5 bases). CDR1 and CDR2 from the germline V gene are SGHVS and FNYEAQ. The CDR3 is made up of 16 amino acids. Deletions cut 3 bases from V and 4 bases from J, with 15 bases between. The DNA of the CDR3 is TGTGCCAGCAGCTTCGTTACCAGCGGAGCCACCGGGGAGCTGTTTTTT. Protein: CASSFVTSGATGELFF.

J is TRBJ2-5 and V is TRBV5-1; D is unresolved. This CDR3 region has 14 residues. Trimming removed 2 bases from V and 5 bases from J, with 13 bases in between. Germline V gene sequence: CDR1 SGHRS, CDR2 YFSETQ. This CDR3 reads CASSFRSSEETQYF. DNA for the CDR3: TGCGCCAGCAGCTTCCGTAGTTCAGAGGAGACCCAGTACTTC.

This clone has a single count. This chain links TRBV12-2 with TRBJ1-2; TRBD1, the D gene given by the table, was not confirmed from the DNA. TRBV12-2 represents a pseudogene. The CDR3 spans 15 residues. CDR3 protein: CASRTRQGENYGYTF. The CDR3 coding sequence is TGTGCAAGTCGCACGAGACAGGGGGAAAACTATGGCTACACCTTC.

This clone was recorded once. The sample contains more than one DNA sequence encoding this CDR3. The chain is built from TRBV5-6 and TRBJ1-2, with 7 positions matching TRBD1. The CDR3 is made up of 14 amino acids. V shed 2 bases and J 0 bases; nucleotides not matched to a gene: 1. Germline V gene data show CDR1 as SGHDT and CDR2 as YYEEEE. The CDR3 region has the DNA TGTGCCAGCAGCTTCGACAGGGCTAACTATGGCTACACCTTC. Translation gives CASSFDRANYGYTF.

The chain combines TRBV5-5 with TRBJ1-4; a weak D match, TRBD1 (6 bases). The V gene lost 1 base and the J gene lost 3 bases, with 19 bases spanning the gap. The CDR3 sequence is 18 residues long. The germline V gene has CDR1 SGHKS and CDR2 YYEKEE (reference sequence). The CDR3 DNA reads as TGTGCCAGCAGCTTGATGTATTTAGGGGGTAGCGCTAATGAAAAACTGTTTTTT. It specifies CASSLMYLGGSANEKLFF.

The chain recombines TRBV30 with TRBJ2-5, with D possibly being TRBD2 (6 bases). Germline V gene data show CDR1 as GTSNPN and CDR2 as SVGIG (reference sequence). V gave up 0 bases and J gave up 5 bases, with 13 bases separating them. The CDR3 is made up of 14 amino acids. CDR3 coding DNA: TGTGCCTGGAGTGTAGGTTCCCGGGGGGAGACCCAGTACTTC. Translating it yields CAWSVGSRGETQYF.

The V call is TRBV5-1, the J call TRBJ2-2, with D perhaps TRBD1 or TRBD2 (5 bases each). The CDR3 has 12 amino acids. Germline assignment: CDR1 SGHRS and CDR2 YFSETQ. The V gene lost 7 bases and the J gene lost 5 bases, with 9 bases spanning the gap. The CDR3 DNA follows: TGCGCCAGCGGGACCGCGACCGGGGAGCTGTTTTTT. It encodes CASGTATGELFF.

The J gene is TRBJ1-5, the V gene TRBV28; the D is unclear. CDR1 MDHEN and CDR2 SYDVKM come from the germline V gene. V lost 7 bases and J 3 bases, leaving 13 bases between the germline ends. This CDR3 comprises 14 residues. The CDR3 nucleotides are TGTGCCAGCATCCATCAACCGAACAATCAGCCCCAGCATTTT. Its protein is CASIHQPNNQPQHF.

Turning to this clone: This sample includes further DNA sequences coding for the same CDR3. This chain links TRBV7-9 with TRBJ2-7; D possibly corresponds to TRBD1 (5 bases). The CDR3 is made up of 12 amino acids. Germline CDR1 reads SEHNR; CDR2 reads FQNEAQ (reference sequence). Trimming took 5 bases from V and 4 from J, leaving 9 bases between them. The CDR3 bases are TGTGCCAGCAGCCAGACAGATTACGAGCAGTACTTC. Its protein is CASSQTDYEQYF.

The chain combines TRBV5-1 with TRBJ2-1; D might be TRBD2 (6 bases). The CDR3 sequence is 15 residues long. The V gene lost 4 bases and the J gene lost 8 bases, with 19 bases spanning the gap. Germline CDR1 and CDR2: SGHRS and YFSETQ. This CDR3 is CASSLEGLGGYEQFF. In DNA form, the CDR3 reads TGCGCCAGCAGCCTTGAGGGGCTAGGAGGGTATGAGCAGTTCTTC.

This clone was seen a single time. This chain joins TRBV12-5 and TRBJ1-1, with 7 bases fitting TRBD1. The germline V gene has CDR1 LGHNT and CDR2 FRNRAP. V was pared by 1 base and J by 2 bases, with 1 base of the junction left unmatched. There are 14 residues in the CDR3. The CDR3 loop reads CASGLDRGNTEAFF. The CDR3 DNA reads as TGTGCTAGTGGTTTGGACAGGGGTAACACTGAAGCTTTCTTT.

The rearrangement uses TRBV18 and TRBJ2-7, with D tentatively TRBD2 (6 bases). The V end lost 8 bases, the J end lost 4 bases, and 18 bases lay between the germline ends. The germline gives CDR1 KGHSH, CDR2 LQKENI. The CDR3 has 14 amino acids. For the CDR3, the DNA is TGTGCCAGCGGAAAAGATAGCGGCTCATACGAGCAGTACTTC. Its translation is CASGKDSGSYEQYF.

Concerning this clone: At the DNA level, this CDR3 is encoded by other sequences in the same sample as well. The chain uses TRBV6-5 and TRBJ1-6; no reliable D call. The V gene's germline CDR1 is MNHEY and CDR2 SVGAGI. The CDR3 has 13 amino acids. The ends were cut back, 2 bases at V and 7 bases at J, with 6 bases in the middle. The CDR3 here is CASSYRVNSPLHF. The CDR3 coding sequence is TGTGCCAGCAGTTACAGGGTAAATTCACCCCTCCACTTT.

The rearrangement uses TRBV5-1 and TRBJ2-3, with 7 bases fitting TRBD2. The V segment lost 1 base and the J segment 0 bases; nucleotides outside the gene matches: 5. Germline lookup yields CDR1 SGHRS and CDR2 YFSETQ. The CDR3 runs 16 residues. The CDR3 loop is CASSLPALASTDTQYF. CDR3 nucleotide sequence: TGCGCCAGCAGCTTGCCCGCACTAGCGAGCACAGATACGCAGTATTTT.

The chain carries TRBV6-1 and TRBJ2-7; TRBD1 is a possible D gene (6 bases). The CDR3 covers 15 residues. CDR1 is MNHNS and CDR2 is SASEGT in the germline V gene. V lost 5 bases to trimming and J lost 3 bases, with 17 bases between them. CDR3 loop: CASSTSGASLYEQYF. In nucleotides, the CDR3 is TGTGCCAGCAGTACCTCAGGGGCTTCTCTCTACGAGCAGTACTTC.

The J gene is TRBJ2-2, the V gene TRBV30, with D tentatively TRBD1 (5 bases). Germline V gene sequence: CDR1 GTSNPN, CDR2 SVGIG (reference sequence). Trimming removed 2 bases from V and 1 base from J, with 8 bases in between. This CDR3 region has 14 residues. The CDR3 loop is CAWSRQMNTGELFF. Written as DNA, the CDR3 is TGTGCCTGGAGTAGACAGATGAACACCGGGGAGCTGTTTTTT.

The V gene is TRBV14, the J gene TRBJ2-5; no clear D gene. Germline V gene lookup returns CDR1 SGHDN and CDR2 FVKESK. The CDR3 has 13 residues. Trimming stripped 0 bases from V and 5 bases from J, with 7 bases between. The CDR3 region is CASSQDLGETQYF. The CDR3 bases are TGTGCCAGCAGCCAAGATCTCGGGGAGACCCAGTACTTC.

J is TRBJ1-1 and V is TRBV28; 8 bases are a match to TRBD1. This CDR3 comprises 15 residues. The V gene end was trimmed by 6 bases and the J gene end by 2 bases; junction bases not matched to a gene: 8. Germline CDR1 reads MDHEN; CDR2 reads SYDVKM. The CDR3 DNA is TGTGCCAGCAGCCACCGTGGGACAGGCAACACTGAAGCTTTCTTT. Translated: CASSHRGTGNTEAFF.

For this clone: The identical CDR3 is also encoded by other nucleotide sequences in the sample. Here the CDR3 reads CASSPRTSGSYEQYF. CDR3 bases: TGTGCCAGCTCACCCAGGACTAGCGGGAGTTACGAGCAGTACTTC. The chain uses TRBV18 and TRBJ2-7; 13 nucleotides agree with TRBD2. Germline assignment: CDR1 KGHSH and CDR2 LQKENI. The CDR3 runs 15 residues. Trimming at V came to 3 bases and at J to 4 bases, leaving 3 bases not matched to a gene.

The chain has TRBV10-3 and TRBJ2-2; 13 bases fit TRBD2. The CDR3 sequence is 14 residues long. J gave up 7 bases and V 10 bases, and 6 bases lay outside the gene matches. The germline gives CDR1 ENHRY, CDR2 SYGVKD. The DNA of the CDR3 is TGTGCCACCGGACTAGCGGGGGAGAACGGGGAGCTGTTTTTT. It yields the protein CATGLAGENGELFF.

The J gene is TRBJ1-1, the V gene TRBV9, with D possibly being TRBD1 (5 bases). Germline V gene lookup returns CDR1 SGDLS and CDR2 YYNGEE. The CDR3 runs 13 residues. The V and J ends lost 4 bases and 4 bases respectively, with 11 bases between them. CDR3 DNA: TGTGCCAGCAGCACGACAGTTACCACTGAAGCTTTCTTT. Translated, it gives CASSTTVTTEAFF.

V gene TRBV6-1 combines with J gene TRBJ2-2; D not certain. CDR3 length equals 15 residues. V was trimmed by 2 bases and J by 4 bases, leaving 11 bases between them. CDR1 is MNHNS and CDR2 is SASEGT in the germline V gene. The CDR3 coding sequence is TGTGCCAGCAGTGAACAACTCTCTCGCACCGGGGAGCTGTTTTTT. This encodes CASSEQLSRTGELFF.

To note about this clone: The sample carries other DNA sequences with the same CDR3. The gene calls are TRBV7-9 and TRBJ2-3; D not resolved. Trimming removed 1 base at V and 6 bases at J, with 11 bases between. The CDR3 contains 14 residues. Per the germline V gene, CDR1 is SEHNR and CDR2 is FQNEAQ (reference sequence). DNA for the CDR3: TGTGCCAGCAGCTTAGTCCAAGGATCCGATACGCAGTATTTT. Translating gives CASSLVQGSDTQYF.

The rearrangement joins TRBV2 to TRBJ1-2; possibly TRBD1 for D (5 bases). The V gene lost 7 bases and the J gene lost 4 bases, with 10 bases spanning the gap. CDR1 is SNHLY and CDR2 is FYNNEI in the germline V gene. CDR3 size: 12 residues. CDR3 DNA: TGTGCCAGCATTGGGGGGATCTATGGCTACACCTTC. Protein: CASIGGIYGYTF.

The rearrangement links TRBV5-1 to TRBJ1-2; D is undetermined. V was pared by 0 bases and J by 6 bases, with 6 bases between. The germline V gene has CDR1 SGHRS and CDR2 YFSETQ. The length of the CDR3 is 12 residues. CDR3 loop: CASSLGPDGYTF. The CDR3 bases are TGCGCCAGCAGCTTGGGTCCGGATGGCTACACCTTC.

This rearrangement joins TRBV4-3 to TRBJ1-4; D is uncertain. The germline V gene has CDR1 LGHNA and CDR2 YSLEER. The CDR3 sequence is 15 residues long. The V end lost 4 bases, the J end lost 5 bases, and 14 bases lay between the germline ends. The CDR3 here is CASSLGPTVNEKLFF. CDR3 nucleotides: TGCGCCAGCAGCCTCGGACCGACGGTCAATGAAAAACTGTTTTTT.

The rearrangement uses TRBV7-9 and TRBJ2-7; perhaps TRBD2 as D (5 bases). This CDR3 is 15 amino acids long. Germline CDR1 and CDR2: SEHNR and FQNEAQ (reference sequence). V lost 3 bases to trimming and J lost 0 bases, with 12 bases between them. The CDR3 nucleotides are TGTGCCAGCAGCTTGCGGGCCGAGGGCTCCTACGAGCAGTACTTC. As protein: CASSLRAEGSYEQYF.